This entry features one TCR beta chain sequence. As processed by the authors: Reference gene primer amplification yielded estimated nucleated cell counts. Clones were sequenced by immunoSEQ multiplex PCR, and TCRdb holds only the in-frame ones, with some missing. That table supplies the V and J calls and clone size; D and trimming were determined from the DNA. The profile shows about 200,000 clones, under 90% of them singletons. The data were obtained in a study of blood T cell repertoires in COVID-19. Study summary: Sites across the United States, Italy and Spain contributed samples from acute and convalescent COVID-19. The analysed material was cDNA or gDNA that came from T cells, B-cell-depleted T cells, or PBMCs.

The V gene end was trimmed by 4 bases and the J gene end by 6 bases; junction bases not matched to a gene: 5. This CDR3 region has 14 residues. The germline V gene has CDR1 SGHTA and CDR2 FQGTGA. The rearrangement joins TRBV7-3 to TRBJ1-2; 10 nucleotides align to TRBD1. The sample taken for sequencing was peripheral blood. The sequence derives from a man aged 55 to 70 who had recovered from COVID-19. The CDR3 DNA sequence: TGTGCCAGCAGCTGGACGACAGGGGGCGATGGCTACACCTTC. Protein product: CASSWTTGGDGYTF.